The 7 T cell receptor beta chains presented below share a single source sample, sequenced in a study of OX40 agonist ivuxolimab in advanced cancers. The data were produced by immunoSEQ multiplex PCR, yet TCRdb's version contains in-frame clones alone and is incomplete. In the table there are 30,000 to 40,000 clones, approximately 89% of which are singletons. Sequenced here: CD4+ or CD8+ T cells sorted from blood, sampled in a trial of the OX40 agonist ivuxolimab. The receptor source for this set is an adult with an advanced solid tumor such as melanoma, head and neck, liver or kidney cancer.

The chain employs TRBV4-1 and TRBJ2-2; D call uncertain. Germline V gene data show CDR1 as MGHRA and CDR2 as YSYEKL. This CDR3 contains 16 residues. V gave up 4 bases and J gave up 5 bases, with 17 bases separating them. CDR3 sequence (DNA): TGCGCCAGCAGCCCGCCTCCGGGCCTCAGAACCGGGGAGCTGTTTTTT. Translating it yields CASSPPPGLRTGELFF.

This chain connects TRBV6-5 to TRBJ2-1, with D perhaps given as TRBD1 or TRBD2 (7 bases each). The CDR3 consists of 15 residues. Germline loops: CDR1 MNHEY, CDR2 SVGAGI. Trimming stripped 3 bases from V and 6 bases from J, with 15 bases between. In nucleotides, the CDR3 is TGTGCCAGCAGTTATTCCCAGGGGGGGGGCAATGAGCAGTTCTTC. Translating gives CASSYSQGGGNEQFF.

With regard to this clone: A far larger clone is one base from this, pointing to a likely read error. This sample includes further DNA sequences coding for the same CDR3. The chain recombines TRBV28 with TRBJ2-7, with a possible D match to TRBD2 (6 bases). The CDR3 totals 13 residues. CDR1 and CDR2 from the germline V gene are MDHEN and SYDVKM. The V and J ends lost 4 bases and 0 bases respectively, with 7 bases between them. The CDR3 DNA follows: TGTGCCAGCAGTTACGGGGGCTCCTACGAGCAGTACTTC. Translation: CASSYGGSYEQYF.

The rearrangement uses TRBV30 and TRBJ1-5; D gene unclear. Germline CDR1 and CDR2: GTSNPN and SVGIG (reference sequence). With 3 bases removed from V and 4 bases from J, the gap between germline ends came to 13 bases. The length of the CDR3 is 14 residues. CDR3 in amino acids: CAWSPLPGNQPQHF. The CDR3, as DNA: TGTGCCTGGAGCCCACTCCCCGGGAATCAGCCCCAGCATTTT.

The V call is TRBV7-9, the J call TRBJ2-4; D is perhaps TRBD1 (5 bases). From germline, CDR1 is SEHNR and CDR2 FQNEAQ (reference sequence). CDR3 length equals 15 residues. V lost 4 bases, J lost 9 bases, and 19 bases lay in between. For the CDR3, the DNA is TGTGCCAGCAGCTCACCCCCGGACAAATTTGGCATTCAGTACTTC. Its protein product is CASSSPPDKFGIQYF.

The table lists this clone with a count of one. The gene calls are TRBV5-6 and TRBJ2-1; no clear D. The germline V gene encodes CDR1 SGHDT and CDR2 YYEEEE. This CDR3 is 15 amino acids long. Trimming stripped 4 bases from V and 0 bases from J, with 11 bases between. The CDR3 is CASSRTPSSYNEQFF. The CDR3 DNA reads TGTGCCAGCAGCCGTACACCTAGCTCCTACAATGAGCAGTTCTTC.

As DNA, the CDR3 is TGTGCCAGCAGAGGGGGAACTGAGCAGTTCTTC. Translated, it gives CASRGGTEQFF. The chain employs TRBV27 and TRBJ2-1, with D possibly TRBD1 on 6 matching bases. With 6 bases removed from V and 9 bases from J, the gap between germline ends came to 9 bases. Germline V gene data show CDR1 as MNHEY and CDR2 as SMNVEV (reference sequence). This CDR3 is built from 11 residues.